The T cell receptor beta chain described here comes from a study of T cells expressing NK-cell markers. Study background: Seven donors tested HCMV-seropositive and one tested seronegative among the eight sequenced.

TCRdb reworked the 5' RACE reads into one entry per CDR3 protein, no DNA. Its table lists some 110,000 distinct CDR3 sequences. Germline V lookup: CDR1 MGHDK, CDR2 SYGVNS. This CDR3 contains 11 residues. The V gene is TRBV25-1, the J gene TRBJ2-7; with no DNA, the TCRdb D assignment of TRBD1 cannot be verified. The sequence was collected from a woman aged 18 to 75 in good health. The specimen was blood T cells: a sorted CD56 or NKG2C T cell subset, CD4+ or CD8+ T cells, or bulk PBMC T cells (not recorded which). The CDR3 loop is CASGQSYEQYF.